These 8 T cell receptor beta chains were sequenced from one sample in a study of control samples from healthy donors and cancer patients. Sequencing used immunoSEQ multiplex PCR; TCRdb keeps in-frame clones, though not all of them. This table holds around 130,000 clones, roughly 89% found once. Sample: PBMCs. These receptor sequences come from a man in his forties or fifties with head and neck cancer.

The chain recombines TRBV6-5 with TRBJ2-1, with D possibly matching TRBD2 (5 bases). The V and J ends lost 2 bases and 8 bases respectively, with 13 bases between them. Germline V CDR1 and CDR2: MNHEY, SVGAGI. This CDR3 comprises 14 residues. The CDR3 DNA follows: TGTGCCAGCAGTTACGAGGGCCTCTCGGATGAGCAGTTCTTC. It specifies CASSYEGLSDEQFF.

The J gene is TRBJ1-2, the V gene TRBV5-6, with D perhaps TRBD1 (6 bases). V dropped 3 bases and J dropped 7 bases, with 16 bases sitting between them. The CDR3 totals 14 residues. The V gene's germline CDR1 is SGHDT and CDR2 YYEEEE. The CDR3 sequence: CASSYRTEGGGYTF. As DNA, the CDR3 is TGTGCCAGCAGCTACCGGACAGAAGGAGGTGGCTACACCTTC.

The chain combines TRBV10-1 with TRBJ2-3; 8 nucleotides match TRBD1. In germline, CDR1 is WNHNN, CDR2 SYGVQD (reference sequence). The CDR3 totals 15 residues. The junction had 5 bases not matched to a gene; V was cut back by 5 bases and J by 1 base. As DNA, the CDR3 is TGCGCCAGCAGTCCAGGGGGCTTCGGCACAGATACGCAGTATTTT. This translates into CASSPGGFGTDTQYF.

The genes are TRBV7-9 and TRBJ2-1, with D unclear. Trimming left V 2 bases short and J 4 bases short, with 6 bases between. Germline V lookup: CDR1 SEHNR, CDR2 FQNEAQ (reference sequence). This CDR3 is 13 amino acids long. The DNA for the CDR3 is TGTGCCAGCAGCTTATCCCAATACAATGAGCAGTTCTTC. The encoded protein is CASSLSQYNEQFF. Filled out from reference TRBV7-9 and TRBJ2-1, the complete variable domain reads DTGVSQNPRHKITKRGQNVTFRCDPISEHNRLYWYRQTLGQGPEFLTYFQNEAQLEKSRLLSDRFSAERPKGSFSTLEIQRTEQGDSAMYLCASSLSQYNEQFFGPGTRLTVL.

This clone was detected a few times. As DNA, the CDR3 is TGTGCCAGCAGTTACTCGAGCGCAGATACGCAGTATTTT. Protein sequence: CASSYSSADTQYF. This chain links TRBV6-2 or TRBV6-3 with TRBJ2-3; the D is unclear. Germline CDR1 MNHEY, CDR2 SVGEGT. The CDR3 runs to 13 residues. The V gene lost 0 bases and the J gene lost 4 bases, with 5 bases spanning the gap.

The V and J genes are TRBV6-6 and TRBJ2-1; D is uncertain. Trimming cost V 4 bases and J 3 bases, with 13 bases left between them. Germline V lookup: CDR1 MNHNY, CDR2 SVGAGI (reference sequence). This CDR3 contains 15 residues. The CDR3 DNA follows: TGTGCCAGCAGTTTTGAAGGTACGGTCTACAATGAGCAGTTCTTC. Translating it yields CASSFEGTVYNEQFF.

The rearrangement links TRBV6-5 to TRBJ1-2; D not certain. CDR1 MNHEY and CDR2 SVGAGI come from the germline V gene. The CDR3 totals 15 residues. V dropped 0 bases and J dropped 0 bases, with 8 bases sitting between them. CDR3 sequence: CASSYSNTANYGYTF. The DNA for the CDR3 is TGTGCCAGCAGTTACTCCAACACGGCTAACTATGGCTACACCTTC.

The gene calls are TRBV7-2 and TRBJ2-5, with 7 bases fitting TRBD1. The CDR3 sequence is 15 residues long. CDR1 is SGHTA, CDR2 FQGNSA, per germline. The V gene end was trimmed by 6 bases and the J gene end by 5 bases; junction bases not matched to a gene: 12. Written as DNA, the CDR3 is TGTGCCAGCAGGACAGATCAGGGGGAGCGGGAGACCCAGTACTTC. It encodes CASRTDQGERETQYF.